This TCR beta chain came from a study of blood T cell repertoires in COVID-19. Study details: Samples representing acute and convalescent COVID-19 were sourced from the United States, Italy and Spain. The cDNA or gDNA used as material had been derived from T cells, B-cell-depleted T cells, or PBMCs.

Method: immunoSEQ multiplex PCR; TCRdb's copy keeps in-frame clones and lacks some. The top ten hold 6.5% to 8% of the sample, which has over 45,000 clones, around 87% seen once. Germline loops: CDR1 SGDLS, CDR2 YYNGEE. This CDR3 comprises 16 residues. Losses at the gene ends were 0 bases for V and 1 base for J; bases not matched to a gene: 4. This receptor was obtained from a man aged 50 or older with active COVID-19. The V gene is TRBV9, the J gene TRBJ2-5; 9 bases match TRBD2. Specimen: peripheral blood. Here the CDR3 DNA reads TGTGCCAGCAGCGTAGCTACGCGGGGGGGCCAAGAGACCCAGTACTTC. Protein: CASSVATRGGQETQYF.